The clone carrying this T cell receptor (beta chain) was detected many times. Its antigen is undetermined. The CDR3 is 14 residues long. CDR1 and CDR2 from the germline V gene are SGHTA and FQGNSA. Unmatched junction bases numbered 4, after V lost 1 base and J lost 5 bases. TCRdb re-called the 5' RACE reads through MiXCR, storing one row per CDR3 protein. The sample has around 140,000 distinct CDR3 sequences; 5.5% to 7% are singletons. The data were obtained in a study of T-cell memory formation after mild COVID-19. Study details: Each donor largely had its own TCR clusters.

Overall study results and limits: Clones that shrank (day 15 to 85) were balanced CD4/CD8, whereas later expanders leaned CD4+.

The source is an adult woman who had mild COVID-19 (a few samples of this study predate the infection). Cell type and time point are not known. The chain employs TRBV7-2 and TRBJ2-5, with TRBD2 matching 7 bases. Sample: PBMCs or a T cell subset sorted from them (not recorded which). CDR3 DNA: TGTGCCAGCAGCTTAGGCGGGAGAAGGGAGACCCAGTACTTC. Translated, it gives CASSLGGRRETQYF.